This TCR beta chain originates from a study of CD8+ T cells in alopecia areata (dated by TCRdb to about 2018). Concerning the study at large: The treated patients, all with moderate-to-severe alopecia areata, were enrolled in an open-label pilot trial of oral tofacitinib given at 5 to 10 mg twice daily. Tofacitinib was administered for 6 to 18 months, and 6 months of follow-up off drug were then conducted to assess delayed response and recurrence. In treated patients, disease severity was measured using the SALT score, which gives the percentage of scalp surface area affected. To study T cell clonal expansion in alopecia areata, the researchers applied high-throughput TCRbeta sequencing to both the C3H/HeJ mouse model and human patients. On the human side, TCRbeta sequencing was run on scalp tissue and on sorted CD4+ and CD8+ peripheral blood T cells from healthy controls and from alopecia areata patients with either patchy or totalis/universalis disease. Biopsies were taken from tofacitinib-treated patients at baseline and at 4 and 24 weeks of treatment, and a later scalp biopsy was taken in several of the tofacitinib-treated patients. Scalp clonality was compared among normal scalp (n=4), patchy alopecia areata scalp (n=8), and alopecia totalis/universalis scalp (n=8). RNA came from the PAXgene miRNA kit for fixed scalp, the miRNeasy kit for PBMCs, and the RNeasy kit for mouse skin. TCRbeta CDR3 regions were amplified by immunoSEQ multiplex PCR using 35 Vbeta forward and 13 Jbeta reverse primers.

The investigation overall reported the following: Unlike mouse skin, where gammadelta T cells dominate, normal human skin contains resident alphabeta T cells that get sequenced too, which complicates analysis of the scalp TCR repertoire. Many expanded lesional clones persisted in scalp and blood during tofacitinib treatment, which may partly explain relapse after stopping treatment. Compared with normal scalp, lesional scalp had higher clonality and more expanded CD8+ clones, particularly in alopecia totalis/universalis, a pattern that suggests antigenic drive. Because the treated cohort was small and had only one nonresponder, larger studies are needed to examine links between baseline CD8+ expansion and response. Compared with mice, TCR sequences shared between patients were less clear, possibly partly because of HLA diversity across the patient population. Scalp clonality and the number of expanded CD8+ clones among the top 100 scalp clones were significantly decreased by tofacitinib.

As to this clone: The specificity of this receptor is unknown. No much larger clone is present one base from it, and per-base qualities are unavailable.

The V end loses 5 bases and the J end loses 8 bases, and a stretch of 21 bases separates them. Including the terminal cysteine and phenylalanine, the CDR3 comprises 15 residues. This entry keeps only the CDR3 DNA: 45 bases, framed from base 1. CDR1 and CDR2 (MNHEY, SVGAGI) derive from the germline V gene. The time point label, read with the paper, signifies: 24 weeks on oral tofacitinib. The treatment or condition label of this sample denotes: oral pan-JAK inhibitor, 5-10 mg twice daily. Lesional scalp punch biopsies and peripheral blood were obtained from alopecia areata patients. After PBMCs were isolated by density centrifugation and stained for CD3, CD4 and CD8, a FACSAria was used to sort CD4+ and CD8+ T cells. The method was the immunoSEQ multiplex PCR assay. RNA was extracted from all samples and reverse transcribed into cDNA as template for TCR sequencing. SuperScript III was used to make first-strand cDNA, primed with a 2:1 mix of oligo-dT and random hexamers. Amplification bias was assessed with a synthetic immune receptor repertoire, and residual bias was removed computationally. Per the authors' processing: Raw reads were preprocessed to remove errors, and CDR3 was defined according to IMGT conventions as the region from the conserved cysteine to phenylalanine. Clonality was computed by normalizing Shannon entropy by log2 of the number of productive unique TCRs and subtracting the result from 1. CD4 or CD8 identity of scalp clones was inferred by cross-referencing scalp TCRbeta sequences with sorted blood CD4 and CD8 repertoires. Sourced from immuneACCESS, this table was stored by TCRdb with only in-frame sequences that have V and J called. A share of the clones is absent; for the studies checked, an unresolved V gene accounts for under half, and the remainder has no known explanation. From that table come the V and J calls and clone size; the DNA was used to work out D and trimming. Within this sample are 150,000 to 200,000 clones, with roughly 60% of them counted one time only. The top ten clonotypes cover over 0.9% of the sample.

This TCR was sampled from a human donor with alopecia areata. The sample in question was CD4+ T cells sorted from blood, obtained at week 24, from a patient treated with tofacitinib. The chain joins TRBV6-5 to TRBJ1-2; the D gene is unclear. Read as DNA, the sequence is TGTGCCAGCAGTCGTTTATCGGGGAAGAACAACGGCTACACCTTC. It codes for CASSRLSGKNNGYTF.